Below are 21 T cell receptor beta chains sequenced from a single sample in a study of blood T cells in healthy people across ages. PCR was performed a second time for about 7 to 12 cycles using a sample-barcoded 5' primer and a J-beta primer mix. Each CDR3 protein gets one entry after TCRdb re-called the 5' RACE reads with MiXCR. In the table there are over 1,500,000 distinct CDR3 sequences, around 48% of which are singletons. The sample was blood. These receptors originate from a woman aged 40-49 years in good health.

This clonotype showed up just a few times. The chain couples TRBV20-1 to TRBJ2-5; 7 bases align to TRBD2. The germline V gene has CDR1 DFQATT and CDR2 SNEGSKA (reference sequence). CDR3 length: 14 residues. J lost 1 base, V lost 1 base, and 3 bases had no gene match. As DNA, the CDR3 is TGCAGTGCTAGAGGCACTAGCGTCCAAGAGACCCAGTACTTC. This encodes CSARGTSVQETQYF.

CDR3 protein: CASSFNGNARTADTQYF. The CDR3 coding sequence is TGTGCCAGCAGCTTTAATGGGAACGCTCGCACGGCAGATACGCAGTATTTT. The chain employs TRBV11-2 and TRBJ2-3; D uncertain. Germline V gene lookup returns CDR1 SGHAT and CDR2 FQNNGV. V lost 3 bases and J 4 bases, leaving 20 bases between the germline ends. The CDR3 sequence is 17 residues long.

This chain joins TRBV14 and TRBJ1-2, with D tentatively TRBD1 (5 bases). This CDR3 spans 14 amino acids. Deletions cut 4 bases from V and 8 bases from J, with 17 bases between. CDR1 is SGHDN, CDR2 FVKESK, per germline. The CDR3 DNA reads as TGTGCCAGCAGCCCAACCGACAGATTGGGCGGCTACACCTTC. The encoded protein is CASSPTDRLGGYTF.

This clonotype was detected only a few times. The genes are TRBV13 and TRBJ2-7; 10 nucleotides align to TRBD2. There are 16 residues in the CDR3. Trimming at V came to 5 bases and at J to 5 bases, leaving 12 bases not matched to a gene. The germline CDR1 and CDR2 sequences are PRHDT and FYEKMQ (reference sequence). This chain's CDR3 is CASSGGAAGGINEQYF. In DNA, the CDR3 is TGTGCCAGCAGCGGAGGCGCAGCGGGGGGGATCAACGAGCAGTACTTC. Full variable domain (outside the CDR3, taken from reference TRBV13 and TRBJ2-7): AAGVIQSPRHLIKEKRETATLKCYPIPRHDTVYWYQQGPGQDPQFLISFYEKMQSDKGSIPDRFSAQQFSDYHSELNMSSLELGDSALYFCASSGGAAGGINEQYFGPGTRLTVT.

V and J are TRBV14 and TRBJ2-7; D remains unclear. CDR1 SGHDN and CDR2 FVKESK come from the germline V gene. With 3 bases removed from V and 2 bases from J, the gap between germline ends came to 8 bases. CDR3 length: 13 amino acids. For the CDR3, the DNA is TGTGCCAGCAGCCAGAACGGAGCCTACGAGCAGTACTTC. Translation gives CASSQNGAYEQYF. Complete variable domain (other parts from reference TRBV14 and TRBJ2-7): EAGVTQFPSHSVIEKGQTVTLRCDPISGHDNLYWYRRVMGKEIKFLLHFVKESKQDESGMPNNRFLAERTGGTYSTLKVQPAELEDSGVYFCASSQNGAYEQYFGPGTRLTVT.

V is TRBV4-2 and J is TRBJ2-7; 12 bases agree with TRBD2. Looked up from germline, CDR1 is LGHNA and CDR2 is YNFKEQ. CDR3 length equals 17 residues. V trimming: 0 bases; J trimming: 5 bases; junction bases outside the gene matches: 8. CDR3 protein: CASSQDPASGGAHEQYF. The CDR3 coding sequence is TGTGCCAGCAGCCAAGATCCCGCTAGCGGGGGGGCCCACGAGCAGTACTTC.

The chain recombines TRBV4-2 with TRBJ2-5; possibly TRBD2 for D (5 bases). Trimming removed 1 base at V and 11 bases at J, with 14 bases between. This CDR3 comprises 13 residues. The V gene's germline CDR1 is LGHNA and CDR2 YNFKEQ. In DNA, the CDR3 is TGTGCCAGCAGCCAAGGGGAGCGAAATGAGCAGTACTTC. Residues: CASSQGERNEQYF.

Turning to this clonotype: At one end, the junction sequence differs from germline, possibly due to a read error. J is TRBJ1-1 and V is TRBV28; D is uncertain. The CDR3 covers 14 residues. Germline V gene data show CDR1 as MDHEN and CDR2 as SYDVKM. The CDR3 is CASSLVQRNTEAFF. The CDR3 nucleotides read TGTGCCAGCAGTTTAGTCCAGAGGAACACGGAAGCTTTCTTT.

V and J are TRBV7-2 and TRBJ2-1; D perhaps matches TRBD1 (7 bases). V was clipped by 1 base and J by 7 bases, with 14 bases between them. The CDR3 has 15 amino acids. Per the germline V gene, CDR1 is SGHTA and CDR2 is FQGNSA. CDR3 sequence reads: CASSLVGGTDNEQFF. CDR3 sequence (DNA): TGTGCCAGCAGCTTAGTGGGCGGGACAGATAATGAGCAGTTCTTC.

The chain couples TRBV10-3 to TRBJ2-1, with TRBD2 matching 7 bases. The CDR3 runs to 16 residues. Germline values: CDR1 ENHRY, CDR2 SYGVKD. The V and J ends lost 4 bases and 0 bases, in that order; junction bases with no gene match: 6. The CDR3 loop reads CAISVLSGASYNEQFF. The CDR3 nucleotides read TGTGCCATCAGTGTGTTGAGCGGGGCCTCCTACAATGAGCAGTTCTTC.

The CDR3 coding sequence is TGTGCCAGCGCCACCCCGGGGGGCCATACCAGTGAGCAGTACTTC. Its translation is CASATPGGHTSEQYF. The rearrangement uses TRBV6-5 and TRBJ2-5; TRBD2 might be the D (7 bases). Germline CDR1 is MNHEY and CDR2 is SVGAGI. V lost 8 bases to trimming and J lost 11 bases, with 27 bases between them. The CDR3 has 15 residues.

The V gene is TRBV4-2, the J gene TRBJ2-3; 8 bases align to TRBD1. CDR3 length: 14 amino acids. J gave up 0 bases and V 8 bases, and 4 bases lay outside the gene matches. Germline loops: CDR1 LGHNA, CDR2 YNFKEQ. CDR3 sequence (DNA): TGTGCCAGCCAGACAGGGGTTAGCACAGATACGCAGTATTTT. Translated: CASQTGVSTDTQYF.

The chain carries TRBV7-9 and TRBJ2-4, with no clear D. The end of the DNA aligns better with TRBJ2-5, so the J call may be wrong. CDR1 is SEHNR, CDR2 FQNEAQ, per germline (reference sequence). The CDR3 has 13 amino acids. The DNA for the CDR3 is TGTGCCAGCAGCTTAATACACCCTGAGACCCAGTACTTC. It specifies CASSLIHPETQYF.

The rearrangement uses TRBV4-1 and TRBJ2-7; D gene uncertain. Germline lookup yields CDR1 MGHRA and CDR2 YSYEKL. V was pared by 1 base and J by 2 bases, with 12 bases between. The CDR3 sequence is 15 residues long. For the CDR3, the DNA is TGCGCCAGCAGCCAAGGACACCCGAGCCCCTACGAGCAGTACTTC. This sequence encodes CASSQGHPSPYEQYF.

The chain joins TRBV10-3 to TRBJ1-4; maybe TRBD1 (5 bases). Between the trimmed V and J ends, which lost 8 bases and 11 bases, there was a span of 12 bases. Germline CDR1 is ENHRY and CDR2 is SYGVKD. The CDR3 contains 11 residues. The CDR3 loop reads CAIHARAKLFF. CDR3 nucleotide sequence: TGTGCCATCCACGCCAGGGCGAAACTGTTTTTT.

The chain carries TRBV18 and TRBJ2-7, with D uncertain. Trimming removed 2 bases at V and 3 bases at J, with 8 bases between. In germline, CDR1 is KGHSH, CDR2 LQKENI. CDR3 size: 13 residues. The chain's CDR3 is CASSPNNNYEQYF. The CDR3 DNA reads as TGTGCCAGCTCACCAAACAACAACTACGAGCAGTACTTC.

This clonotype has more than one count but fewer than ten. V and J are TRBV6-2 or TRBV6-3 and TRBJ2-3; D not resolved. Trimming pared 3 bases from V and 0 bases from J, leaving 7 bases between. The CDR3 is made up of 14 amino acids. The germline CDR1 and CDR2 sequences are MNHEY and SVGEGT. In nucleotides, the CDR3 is TGTGCCAGCAGTTATCCAGGTAGCACAGATACGCAGTATTTT. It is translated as CASSYPGSTDTQYF.

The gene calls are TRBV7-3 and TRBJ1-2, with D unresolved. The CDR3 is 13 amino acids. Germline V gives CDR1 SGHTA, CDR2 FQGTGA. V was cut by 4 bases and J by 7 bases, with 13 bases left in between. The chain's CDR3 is CASSSLAGSGYTF. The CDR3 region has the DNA TGTGCCAGCAGCTCCCTGGCGGGGTCTGGCTACACCTTC.

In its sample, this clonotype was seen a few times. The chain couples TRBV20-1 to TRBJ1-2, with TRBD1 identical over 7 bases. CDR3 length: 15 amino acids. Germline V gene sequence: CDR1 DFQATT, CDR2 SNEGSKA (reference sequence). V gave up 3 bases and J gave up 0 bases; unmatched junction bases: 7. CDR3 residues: CSASARGLANYGYTF. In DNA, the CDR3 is TGCAGTGCTAGCGCCAGGGGGTTAGCTAACTATGGCTACACCTTC.

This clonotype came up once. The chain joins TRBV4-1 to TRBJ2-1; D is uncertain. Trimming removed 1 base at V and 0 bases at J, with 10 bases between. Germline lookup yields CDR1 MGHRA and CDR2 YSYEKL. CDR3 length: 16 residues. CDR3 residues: CASSQGPGSSYNEQFF. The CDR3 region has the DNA TGCGCCAGCAGCCAAGGCCCTGGAAGCTCCTACAATGAGCAGTTCTTC.

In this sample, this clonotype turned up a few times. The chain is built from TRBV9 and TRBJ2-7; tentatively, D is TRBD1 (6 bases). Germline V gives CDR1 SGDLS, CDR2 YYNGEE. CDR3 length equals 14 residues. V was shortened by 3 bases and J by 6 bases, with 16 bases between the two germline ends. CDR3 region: CASSAGLTGSEQYF. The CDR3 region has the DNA TGTGCCAGCAGCGCAGGGCTAACAGGGTCCGAGCAGTACTTC.